What follows are 8 T cell receptor beta chains derived from one specimen sequenced in a study of T cell repertoires in cytomegalovirus infection. TCRdb fed the reads into MiXCR, producing one record per CDR3 protein. The sample comprises some 700,000 distinct CDR3 sequences, 30% to 40% of which are singletons, and 15% to 20% rests with the top ten. Their antigen targets remain unknown. The sample consisted of cultured PBMCs, taken from culture after CMV antigen stimulation. The receptors were sampled from a human donor in good health (CMV status not recorded). Some clones in this sample may be carry-over from other donors' samples.

The V gene is TRBV14, the J gene TRBJ1-1; D is ambiguous. The V end lost 1 base, the J end lost 1 base, and 10 bases lay between the germline ends. Germline V gives CDR1 SGHDN, CDR2 FVKESK. The length of the CDR3 is 15 residues. The CDR3 DNA follows: TGTGCCAGCAGCCAAGTAGTGGGATCGAACACTGAAGCTTTCTTT. Its translation: CASSQVVGSNTEAFF.

This clonotype was observed a handful of times. V gene TRBV7-2 combines with J gene TRBJ2-3; perhaps TRBD2 as D (5 bases). Germline CDR1 and CDR2: SGHTA and FQGNSA. The CDR3 totals 17 residues. The V end lost 5 bases, the J end lost 1 base, and 19 bases lay between the germline ends. The CDR3, as DNA: TGTGCCAGCAGCCCCCCTACCCCGGGAATTCGCACAGATACGCAGTATTTT. Encoded protein: CASSPPTPGIRTDTQYF.

V and J are TRBV7-9 and TRBJ2-7; D may be TRBD1 (6 bases). Germline V gene data show CDR1 as SEHNR and CDR2 as FQNEAQ (reference sequence). The CDR3 contains 14 residues. Trimming shortened V by 4 bases and J by 1 base, and 11 bases separated the two germline ends. CDR3 loop: CASSSDSLSYEQYF. DNA for the CDR3: TGTGCCAGCAGCTCGGACAGTTTGTCCTACGAGCAGTACTTC.

This clonotype was seen more than once but under ten times. The chain has TRBV25-1 and TRBJ1-1; the D is unclear. Germline values: CDR1 MGHDK, CDR2 SYGVNS. Trimming left V 1 base short and J 7 bases short, with 10 bases between. The CDR3 consists of 13 residues. The CDR3 sequence: CASSELVGFEAFF. CDR3 sequence (DNA): TGTGCCAGCAGTGAATTGGTAGGATTTGAAGCTTTCTTT.

The chain couples TRBV7-2 to TRBJ1-2; D remains ambiguous. The germline CDR1 and CDR2 sequences are SGHTA and FQGNSA. The ends were cut back, 5 bases at V and 3 bases at J, with 16 bases in the middle. This CDR3 region has 15 residues. CDR3 protein: CASSPGPYWDYGYTF. CDR3 DNA sequence: TGTGCCAGCAGCCCTGGACCTTATTGGGACTATGGCTACACCTTC.

The chain recombines TRBV28 with TRBJ2-1, with D maybe TRBD2 (7 bases). The CDR3 extends over 17 amino acids. Germline lookup yields CDR1 MDHEN and CDR2 SYDVKM. Trimming pared 5 bases from V and 5 bases from J, leaving 22 bases between. In nucleotides, the CDR3 is TGTGCCAGCAGTACACCCCGGAGGGGGGGGGATAACAATGAGCAGTTCTTC. This codes for CASSTPRRGGDNNEQFF.

The chain uses TRBV7-8 and TRBJ1-6; D unresolved. Trimming took 5 bases from V and 4 from J, leaving 18 bases between them. In germline, CDR1 is SGHVS, CDR2 FQNEAQ. This CDR3 contains 17 residues. CDR3 DNA sequence: TGTGCCAGCAGCCCCGGACGGAAAAGGAGGTATAATTCACCCCTCCACTTT. Translation gives CASSPGRKRRYNSPLHF. Full variable domain (remainder filled in from reference TRBV7-8 and TRBJ1-6): GAGVSQSPRYKVAKRGQDVALRCDPISGHVSLFWYQQALGQGPEFLTYFQNEAQLDKSGLPSDRFFAERPEGSVSTLKIQRTQQEDSAVYLCASSPGRKRRYNSPLHFGNGTRLTVT.

This clonotype was detected a few times. The chain employs TRBV7-9 and TRBJ2-7, with unresolved D. V was clipped by 2 bases and J by 3 bases, with 11 bases between them. Germline CDR1 is SEHNR and CDR2 is FQNEAQ (reference sequence). This CDR3 is built from 14 residues. CDR3 coding DNA: TGTGCCAGCAGCTTAACGACCCTTCACTACGAGCAGTACTTC. This translates into CASSLTTLHYEQYF. Together with reference TRBV7-9 and TRBJ2-7, the CDR3 gives the full variable domain: DTGVSQNPRHKITKRGQNVTFRCDPISEHNRLYWYRQTLGQGPEFLTYFQNEAQLEKSRLLSDRFSAERPKGSFSTLEIQRTEQGDSAMYLCASSLTTLHYEQYFGPGTRLTVT.